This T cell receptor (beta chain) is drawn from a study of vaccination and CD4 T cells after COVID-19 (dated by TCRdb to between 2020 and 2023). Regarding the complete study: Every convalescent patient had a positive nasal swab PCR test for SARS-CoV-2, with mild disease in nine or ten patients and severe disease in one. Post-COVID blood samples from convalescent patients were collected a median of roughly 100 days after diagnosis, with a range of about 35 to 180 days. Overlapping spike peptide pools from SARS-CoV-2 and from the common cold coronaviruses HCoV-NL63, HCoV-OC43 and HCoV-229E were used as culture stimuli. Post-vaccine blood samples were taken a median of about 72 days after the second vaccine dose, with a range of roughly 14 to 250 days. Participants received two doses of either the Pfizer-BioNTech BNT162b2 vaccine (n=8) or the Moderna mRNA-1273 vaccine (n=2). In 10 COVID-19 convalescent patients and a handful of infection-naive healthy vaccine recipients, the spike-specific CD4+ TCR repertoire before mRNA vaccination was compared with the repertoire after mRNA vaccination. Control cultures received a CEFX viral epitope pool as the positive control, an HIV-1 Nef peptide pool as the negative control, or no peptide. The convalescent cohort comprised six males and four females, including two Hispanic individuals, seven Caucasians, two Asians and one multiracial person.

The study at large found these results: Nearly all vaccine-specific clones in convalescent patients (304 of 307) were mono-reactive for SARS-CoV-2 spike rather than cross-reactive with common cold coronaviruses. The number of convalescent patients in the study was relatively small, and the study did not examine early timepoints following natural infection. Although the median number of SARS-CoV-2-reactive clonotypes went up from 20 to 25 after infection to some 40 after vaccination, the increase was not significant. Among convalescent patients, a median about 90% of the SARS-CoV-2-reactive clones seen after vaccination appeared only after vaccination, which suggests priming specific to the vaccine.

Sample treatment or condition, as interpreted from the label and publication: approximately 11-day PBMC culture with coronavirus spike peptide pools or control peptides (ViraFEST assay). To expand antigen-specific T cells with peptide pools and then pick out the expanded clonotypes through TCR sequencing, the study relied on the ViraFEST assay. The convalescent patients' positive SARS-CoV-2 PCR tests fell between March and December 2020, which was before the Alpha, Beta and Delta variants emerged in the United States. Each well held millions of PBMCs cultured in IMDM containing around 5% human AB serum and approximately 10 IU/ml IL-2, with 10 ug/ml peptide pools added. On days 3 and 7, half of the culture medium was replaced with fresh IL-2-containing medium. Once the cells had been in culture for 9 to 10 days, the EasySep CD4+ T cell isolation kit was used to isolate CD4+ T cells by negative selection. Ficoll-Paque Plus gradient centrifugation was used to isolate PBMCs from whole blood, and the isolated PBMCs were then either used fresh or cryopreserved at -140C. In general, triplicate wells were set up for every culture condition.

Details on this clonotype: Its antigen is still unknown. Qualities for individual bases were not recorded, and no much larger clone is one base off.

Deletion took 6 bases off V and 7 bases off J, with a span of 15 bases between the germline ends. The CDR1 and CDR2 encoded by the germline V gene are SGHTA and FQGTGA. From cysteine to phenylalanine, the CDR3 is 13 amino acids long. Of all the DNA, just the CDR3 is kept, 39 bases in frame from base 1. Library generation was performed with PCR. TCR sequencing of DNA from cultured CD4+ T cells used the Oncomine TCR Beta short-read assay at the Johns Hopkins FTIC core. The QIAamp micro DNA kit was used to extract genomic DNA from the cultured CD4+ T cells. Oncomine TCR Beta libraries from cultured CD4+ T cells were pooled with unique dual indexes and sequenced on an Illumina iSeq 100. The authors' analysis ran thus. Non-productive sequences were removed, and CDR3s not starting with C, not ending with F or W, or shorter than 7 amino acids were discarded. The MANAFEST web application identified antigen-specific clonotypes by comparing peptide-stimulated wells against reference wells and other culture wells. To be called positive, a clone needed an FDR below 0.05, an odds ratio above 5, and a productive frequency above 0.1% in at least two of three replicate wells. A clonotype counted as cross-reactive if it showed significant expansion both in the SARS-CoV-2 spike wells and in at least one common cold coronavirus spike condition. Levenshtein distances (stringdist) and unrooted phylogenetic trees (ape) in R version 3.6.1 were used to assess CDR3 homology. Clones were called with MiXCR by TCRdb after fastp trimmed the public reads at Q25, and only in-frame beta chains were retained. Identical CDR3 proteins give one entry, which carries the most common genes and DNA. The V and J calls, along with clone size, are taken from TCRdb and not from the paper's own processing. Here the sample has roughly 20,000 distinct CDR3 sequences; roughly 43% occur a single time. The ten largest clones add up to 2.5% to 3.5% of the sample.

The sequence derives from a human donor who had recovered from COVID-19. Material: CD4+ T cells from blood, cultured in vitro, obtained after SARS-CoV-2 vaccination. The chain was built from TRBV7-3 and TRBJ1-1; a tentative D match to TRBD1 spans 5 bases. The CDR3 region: CASRAGYEGEAFF. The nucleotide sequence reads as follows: TGTGCCAGCAGGGCAGGGTACGAGGGTGAAGCTTTCTTT.